The TCR beta chain described here comes from a study of identical twins. MiXCR, applied by TCRdb to the 5' RACE reads, yields one record per CDR3 protein. The sample carries around 670,000 distinct CDR3 sequences, around 5.7% recorded once. Ten or more counts support this clonotype. Germline V CDR1 and CDR2: MNHNS, SASEGT. The CDR3 runs to 14 residues. Trimming removed 6 bases from V and 6 bases from J; junction bases left unmatched: 6. This chain uses TRBV6-1 with TRBJ1-4; TRBD1 agrees at 8 bases. What was sequenced was naive T cells sorted from blood. The clonotype was recovered from a man aged 18 to 35 in good health. The CDR3 spells CASRKDRGYEKLFF. The CDR3 DNA reads TGTGCCAGCAGAAAAGACAGGGGTTATGAAAAACTGTTTTTT.